The 17 T cell receptor beta chains listed next were all sequenced from one sample in a study of T cell responses to AZD1222 COVID-19 vaccine. Data came from immunoSEQ multiplex PCR; TCRdb stores just in-frame clones and leaves some out. This table holds about 150,000 clones, around nine tenths found once. The material was peripheral blood, obtained on day 0 of AZD1222 vaccination. These receptors all stem from an adult in good health.

This chain links TRBV27 with TRBJ1-6; unclear D gene. The CDR3 has 17 residues. Trimming took off 4 bases at V and 9 bases at J, with 22 bases between the two ends. Germline V gene lookup returns CDR1 MNHEY and CDR2 SMNVEV (reference sequence). The CDR3 loop is CASSSSNTRQDGSPLHF. CDR3 DNA sequence: TGTGCCAGCAGTTCCTCCAATACCCGGCAGGATGGTTCACCCCTCCACTTT.

CDR3 residues: CASSFLDRLTPYEQYF. The CDR3 DNA is TGTGCCAGCAGCTTCCTAGACAGGCTAACACCCTACGAGCAGTACTTC. This chain links TRBV7-8 with TRBJ2-7, with a weak D call TRBD1 (6 bases). This CDR3 comprises 16 residues. The germline V and J ends were trimmed by 3 bases and 2 bases, with 17 bases remaining between them. Germline CDR1 and CDR2: SGHVS and FQNEAQ.

This sequence joins TRBV7-9 and TRBJ1-4; 7 positions match TRBD1. Germline loops: CDR1 SEHNR, CDR2 FQNEAQ (reference sequence). The CDR3 extends over 18 amino acids. The V and J ends lost 0 bases and 7 bases, in that order; junction bases with no gene match: 14. CDR3: CASSLARQGNLVTEKLFF. The CDR3 DNA sequence: TGTGCCAGCAGCTTAGCCCGACAGGGTAATTTAGTGACTGAAAAACTGTTTTTT.

The chain is built from TRBV7-2 and TRBJ1-1; TRBD1 matches 7 bases. V was clipped by 5 bases and J by 0 bases; unmatched bases: 3. CDR1 is SGHTA, CDR2 FQGNSA, per germline. The CDR3 totals 14 residues. The CDR3 loop reads CASSPGQVNTEAFF. CDR3 coding DNA: TGTGCCAGCAGCCCCGGACAGGTGAACACTGAAGCTTTCTTT.

The chain joins TRBV7-6 to TRBJ1-1; 9 nucleotides align to TRBD1. Germline values: CDR1 SGHVS, CDR2 FNYEAQ. V trimming: 3 bases; J trimming: 3 bases; junction bases outside the gene matches: 5. The CDR3 sequence is 15 residues long. DNA of the CDR3: TGTGCCAGCAGCTTCGGGACAGGGTGGGACACTGAAGCTTTCTTT. Translating it yields CASSFGTGWDTEAFF.

The rearrangement links TRBV10-3 to TRBJ2-7, with TRBD2 matching 11 bases. Germline values: CDR1 ENHRY, CDR2 SYGVKD. Unmatched junction bases numbered 5, after V lost 4 bases and J lost 6 bases. CDR3 length: 14 residues. The CDR3 DNA is TGTGCCATCAGTGCTAGCGGGAGGCCATCCGAGCAGTACTTC. The encoded protein is CAISASGRPSEQYF.

The CDR3 spells CASSYRDRFREKLFF. In nucleotides, the CDR3 is TGTGCCAGCAGCTACCGGGACAGGTTTCGTGAAAAACTGTTTTTT. The V and J genes are TRBV5-6 and TRBJ1-4; 8 bases map to TRBD1. Per germline, CDR1 SGHDT and CDR2 YYEEEE. CDR3 length: 15 amino acids. The trim removed 3 bases at V and 7 bases at J, leaving 8 bases unmatched.

The chain links TRBV4-3 to TRBJ1-3, with a possible D match to TRBD1 (5 bases). Deletions cut 1 base from V and 2 bases from J, with 9 bases between. From germline, CDR1 is LGHNA and CDR2 YSLEER. The CDR3 consists of 15 residues. The DNA for the CDR3 is TGCGCCAGCAGCCAAGTGGGGGGAACTGGAAACACCATATATTTT. This codes for CASSQVGGTGNTIYF.

The CDR3, as DNA: TGTGCCAGCAGTTTCACTACTAGCGGGAGAAATGAGCAGTTCTTC. This codes for CASSFTTSGRNEQFF. The V gene is TRBV28, the J gene TRBJ2-1; 11 bases are a match to TRBD2. CDR3 length: 15 residues. J was trimmed by 7 bases and V by 3 bases; bases with no gene match: 5. In germline, CDR1 is MDHEN, CDR2 SYDVKM. Based on the CDR3 plus reference TRBV28 and TRBJ2-1, the full variable domain is DVKVTQSSRYLVKRTGEKVFLECVQDMDHENMFWYRQDPGLGLRLIYFSYDVKMKEKGDIPEGYSVSREKKERFSLILESASTNQTSMYLCASSFTTSGRNEQFFGPGTRLTVL.

This chain connects TRBV5-4 to TRBJ1-2; D uncertain. The CDR3 has 16 amino acids. The V end lost 0 bases, the J end lost 4 bases, and 16 bases lay between the germline ends. The germline V gene has CDR1 SGHNT and CDR2 YYREEE (reference sequence). The CDR3 reads CASSLEGASGTYGYTF. CDR3 in DNA: TGTGCCAGCAGCTTGGAGGGCGCATCGGGTACCTATGGCTACACCTTC.

This sequence joins TRBV7-3 and TRBJ2-3; 11 nucleotides line up with TRBD2. This CDR3 region has 16 residues. Unmatched junction bases numbered 4, after V lost 3 bases and J lost 2 bases. Germline V gene data show CDR1 as SGHTA and CDR2 as FQGTGA. Here the CDR3 DNA reads TGTGCCAGCAGCTTGCTAGCGGGAGGTACCACAGATACGCAGTATTTT. It codes for CASSLLAGGTTDTQYF.

This clone was detected only once. The chain couples TRBV2 to TRBJ2-5; 7 bases line up with TRBD2. Germline V gives CDR1 SNHLY, CDR2 FYNNEI. V gave up 6 bases and J gave up 2 bases; unmatched junction bases: 6. The CDR3 extends over 14 amino acids. The CDR3 region is CASSDWGGQETQYF. The CDR3, as DNA: TGTGCCAGCAGCGACTGGGGGGGGCAAGAGACCCAGTACTTC.

The chain carries TRBV7-8 and TRBJ2-3; D unresolved. CDR1 and CDR2 (germline): SGHVS, FQNEAQ. V was trimmed by 5 bases and J by 2 bases, leaving 8 bases between them. The CDR3 is made up of 13 amino acids. In nucleotides, the CDR3 is TGTGCCAGCAGCCTCGACAACACAGATACGCAGTATTTT. Translated: CASSLDNTDTQYF. Full variable domain (remainder filled in from reference TRBV7-8 and TRBJ2-3): GAGVSQSPRYKVAKRGQDVALRCDPISGHVSLFWYQQALGQGPEFLTYFQNEAQLDKSGLPSDRFFAERPEGSVSTLKIQRTQQEDSAVYLCASSLDNTDTQYFGPGTRLTVL.

DNA for the CDR3: TGTGCCAGCAGCCAAGATCCAGGCTCGGGCCCGGGACTAGTTCAAGAGACCCAGTACTTC. Protein: CASSQDPGSGPGLVQETQYF. The rearrangement uses TRBV4-2 and TRBJ2-5, with 8 nucleotides matching TRBD2. Germline CDR1 reads LGHNA; CDR2 reads YNFKEQ. With 0 bases clipped from V and 2 bases from J, the junction kept 17 bases outside the gene matches. CDR3 length equals 20 residues.

V usage is TRBV11-3 and J usage is TRBJ2-1; maybe TRBD1 (6 bases). Germline V gene lookup returns CDR1 SGHNT and CDR2 YENEEA. V gave up 7 bases and J gave up 0 bases, with 13 bases separating them. The CDR3 sequence is 15 residues long. The CDR3 sequence: CASKFRGTSYNEQFF. The DNA of the CDR3 is TGTGCCAGCAAGTTTAGGGGGACCTCCTACAATGAGCAGTTCTTC.

The chain recombines TRBV18 with TRBJ2-5; a weak D match, TRBD1 (5 bases). Per the germline V gene, CDR1 is KGHSH and CDR2 is LQKENI. The CDR3 has 15 amino acids. The V end lost 6 bases, the J end lost 4 bases, and 18 bases lay between the germline ends. The CDR3 protein is CASSNPFAGRETQYF. CDR3 coding DNA: TGTGCCAGCTCGAATCCCTTCGCAGGGCGAGAGACCCAGTACTTC. Based on the CDR3 plus reference TRBV18 and TRBJ2-5, the full variable domain is NAGVMQNPRHLVRRRGQEARLRCSPMKGHSHVYWYRQLPEEGLKFMVYLQKENIIDESGMPKERFSAEFPKEGPSILRIQQVVRGDSAAYFCASSNPFAGRETQYFGPGTRLLVL.

This chain connects TRBV2 to TRBJ2-7; D is possibly TRBD1 (6 bases). Trimming took 7 bases from V and 0 from J, leaving 13 bases between them. CDR1 and CDR2 (germline): SNHLY, FYNNEI. The CDR3 length is 14 residues. Here the CDR3 DNA reads TGTGCCAGCATTAAGACAGGTCTCTCCTACGAGCAGTACTTC. This encodes CASIKTGLSYEQYF.